The source of this TCR beta chain is a study of PD-1 blockade in classical Hodgkin lymphoma. The study, taken as a whole, reports: It was reported that newly diagnosed patients had less baseline TCR diversity than healthy donors.

A note on this clone: The antigen is undetermined.

Germline CDR1 MDHEN, CDR2 SYDVKM. CDR3 length: 12 amino acids. V lost 4 bases to trimming and J lost 11 bases, with 14 bases between them. Time point specified: cycle 4 day 1 (C4D1), after 6 weeks of nivolumab. Brentuximab vedotin exposure varied among the patients, all of whom had relapsed after autologous stem cell transplantation. The table came from immunoSEQ multiplex PCR; TCRdb's copy has only in-frame clones and leaves some out. The sample records some 90,000 clones, 75% to 85% being singletons. The receptor was derived from a human donor with classical Hodgkin lymphoma. The sequencing here drew on peripheral blood mononuclear cells (PBMCs), taken before the fourth cycle of nivolumab. This rearrangement joins TRBV28 to TRBJ1-2, with D tentatively TRBD1 (6 bases). The CDR3 loop reads CASSSEDRRYTF. Here the CDR3 DNA reads TGTGCCAGCAGTTCCGAAGACAGGCGATACACCTTC.